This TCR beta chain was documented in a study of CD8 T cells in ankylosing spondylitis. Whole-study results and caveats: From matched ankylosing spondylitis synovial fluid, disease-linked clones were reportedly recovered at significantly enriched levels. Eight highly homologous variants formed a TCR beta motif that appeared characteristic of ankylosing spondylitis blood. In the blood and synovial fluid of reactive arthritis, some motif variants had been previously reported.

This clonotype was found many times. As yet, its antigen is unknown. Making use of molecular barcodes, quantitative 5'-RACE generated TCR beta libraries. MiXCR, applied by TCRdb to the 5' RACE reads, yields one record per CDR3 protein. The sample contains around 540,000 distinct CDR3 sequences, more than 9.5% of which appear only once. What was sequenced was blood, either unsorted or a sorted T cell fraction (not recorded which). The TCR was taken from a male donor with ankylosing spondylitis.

CDR3 residues: CASSLGGITDTQYF. The CDR3 region has the DNA TGCGCCAGCAGCTTGGGAGGAATAACAGATACGCAGTATTTT. This rearrangement joins TRBV5-1 to TRBJ2-3; D is ambiguous. This CDR3 contains 14 residues. CDR1 and CDR2 from the germline V gene are SGHRS and YFSETQ. Trimming shortened V by 0 bases and J by 3 bases, and 8 bases separated the two germline ends.